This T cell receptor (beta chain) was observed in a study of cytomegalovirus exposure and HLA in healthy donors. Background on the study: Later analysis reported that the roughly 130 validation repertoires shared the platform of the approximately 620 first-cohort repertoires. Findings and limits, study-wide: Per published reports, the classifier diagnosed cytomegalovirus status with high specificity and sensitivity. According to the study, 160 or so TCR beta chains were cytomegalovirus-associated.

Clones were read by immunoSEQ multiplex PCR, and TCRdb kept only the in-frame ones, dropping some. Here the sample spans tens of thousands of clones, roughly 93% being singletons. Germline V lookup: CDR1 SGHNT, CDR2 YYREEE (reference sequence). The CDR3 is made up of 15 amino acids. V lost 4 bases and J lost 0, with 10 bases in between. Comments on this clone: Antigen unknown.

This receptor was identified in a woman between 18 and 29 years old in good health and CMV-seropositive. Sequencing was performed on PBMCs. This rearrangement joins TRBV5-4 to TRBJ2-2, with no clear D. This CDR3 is CASSRGPPNTGELFF. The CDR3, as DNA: TGTGCCAGCAGCCGTGGGCCACCGAACACCGGGGAGCTGTTTTTT.